This T cell receptor beta chain was sequenced in a study of blood T cell repertoires in COVID-19. Overall study context: Samples came from the United States, Italy and Spain, spanning acute and convalescent COVID-19. The analysed material was cDNA or gDNA that came from T cells, B-cell-depleted T cells, or PBMCs.

Authors' processing steps: Nucleated cell counts were estimated from reference gene primer amplification. Measured with immunoSEQ multiplex PCR; TCRdb has only the in-frame clones, and not every one. V and J calls and clone size are given by that table; D and trimming were obtained from the DNA. This sample carries approximately 230,000 clones, under 90% of them seen once, and the ten largest clones take just under 20%. The TCR originated in a man aged 30 to 45 with active or convalescent COVID-19. The sequenced sample consisted of peripheral blood.

CDR3 loop: CASRGGQTIYEQYF. For the CDR3, the DNA is TGTGCCAGCAGGGGCGGACAGACAATCTACGAGCAGTACTTC. This chain uses TRBV6-5 with TRBJ2-7; TRBD1 is a possible D gene (6 bases). Trimming removed 6 bases at V and 3 bases at J, with 15 bases between. The CDR3 sequence is 14 residues long. Germline CDR1 reads MNHEY; CDR2 reads SVGAGI.